What follows are 27 T cell receptor beta chains derived from one specimen sequenced in a study of T-cell reconstitution after alpha-beta-depleted transplantation in children. Findings and caveats of the study: At the one-year point after transplant, T-cell counts and TCRbeta diversity were found to come mostly from T cells that had been newly produced.

The antigens for these receptors are not known. TCRbeta library construction was performed incorporating unique molecular identifiers. One entry per CDR3 protein results from TCRdb running MiXCR on the PCR reads. The sample carries about 300,000 distinct CDR3 sequences, over 7.5% recorded once. The sample in question was peripheral blood, obtained 360 days after TCRalphabeta/CD19-depleted stem cell transplant. The receptors here all came from a female patient aged 2-10 years who had a stem cell transplant for Fanconi anemia, so the T cells may come from the graft donor.

The chain recombines TRBV28 with TRBJ2-7; a weak D match, TRBD2 (8 bases). Per the germline V gene, CDR1 is MDHEN and CDR2 is SYDVKM. CDR3 length: 14 residues. With 7 bases removed from V and 4 bases from J, the gap between germline ends came to 17 bases. CDR3 sequence (DNA): TGTGCCAGCACCCGGGAGGGGGCGCTTTACGAGCAGTACTTC. Its protein product is CASTREGALYEQYF. Supplemented by reference TRBV28 and TRBJ2-7, the full variable domain reads DVKVTQSSRYLVKRTGEKVFLECVQDMDHENMFWYRQDPGLGLRLIYFSYDVKMKEKGDIPEGYSVSREKKERFSLILESASTNQTSMYLCASTREGALYEQYFGPGTRLTVT.

This clonotype was recorded a few times. This chain uses TRBV5-1 with TRBJ2-2, with 7 bases matching TRBD1. This CDR3 contains 16 residues. Germline V gene sequence: CDR1 SGHRS, CDR2 YFSETQ. V gave up 4 bases and J gave up 2 bases; unmatched junction bases: 8. The CDR3 bases are TGCGCCAGCAGCAAAGCGACAGGGCTAAACACCGGGGAGCTGTTTTTT. Translating it yields CASSKATGLNTGELFF.

This clonotype has at least ten counts. The chain links TRBV2 to TRBJ2-2; tentatively, D is TRBD1 or TRBD2 (5 bases each). The length of the CDR3 is 16 residues. Per the germline V gene, CDR1 is SNHLY and CDR2 is FYNNEI. Trimming removed 8 bases from V and 4 bases from J, with 20 bases in between. CDR3 coding DNA: TGTGCCAGCTGGAATGAGGGGCTTAGACCCACCGGGGAGCTGTTTTTT. Protein product: CASWNEGLRPTGELFF.

This clonotype was counted at least ten times. The genes are TRBV20-1 and TRBJ2-1; perhaps D is TRBD1 or TRBD2 (5 bases each). V was pared by 0 bases and J by 8 bases, with 14 bases between. CDR1 DFQATT and CDR2 SNEGSKA come from the germline V gene (reference sequence). The CDR3 loop spans 14 amino acids. In nucleotides, the CDR3 is TGCAGTGCTAGAGATGAGGGGAAGGTTGATGAGCAGTTCTTC. Translated: CSARDEGKVDEQFF.

This clonotype came up many times. The V gene is TRBV29-1, the J gene TRBJ1-2, with D possibly being TRBD1 (5 bases). V was pared by 6 bases and J by 4 bases, with 15 bases between. Germline V gives CDR1 SQVTM, CDR2 ANQGSEA. The CDR3 has 13 residues. In DNA form, the CDR3 reads TGCAGCGTGGGAACCCAGGGCACCTATGGCTACACCTTC. As protein: CSVGTQGTYGYTF.

This chain uses TRBV6-5 with TRBJ2-1; tentatively, D is TRBD2 (5 bases). V lost 2 bases, J lost 0 bases, and 11 bases lay in between. CDR3 length: 16 residues. Germline V gene sequence: CDR1 MNHEY, CDR2 SVGAGI. Here the CDR3 DNA reads TGTGCCAGCAGTTACACCGACACTAGCTCCTACAATGAGCAGTTCTTC. Translation: CASSYTDTSSYNEQFF.

The rearrangement joins TRBV20-1 to TRBJ2-1, with 8 nucleotides matching TRBD2. Unmatched junction bases numbered 15, after V lost 5 bases and J lost 6 bases. This CDR3 region has 16 residues. In germline, CDR1 is DFQATT, CDR2 SNEGSKA (reference sequence). The CDR3 DNA reads as TGCAGTGCTGTGGGGGTAGCGGGGCTGCGAACCAATGAGCAGTTCTTC. This encodes CSAVGVAGLRTNEQFF.

The chain couples TRBV11-2 to TRBJ1-2, with 7 bases aligning to TRBD1. Germline CDR1 is SGHAT and CDR2 is FQNNGV. This CDR3 has 18 amino acids. With 5 bases clipped from V and 4 bases from J, the junction kept 19 bases outside the gene matches. CDR3: CASSAFGRTGHVLYGYTF. As DNA, the CDR3 is TGTGCCAGCAGCGCTTTTGGGCGGACAGGACACGTCCTCTATGGCTACACCTTC.

This clonotype came up a few times. The chain uses TRBV5-8 and TRBJ1-5; D perhaps matches TRBD1 (6 bases). Germline lookup yields CDR1 SGHTS and CDR2 YDEGEE. V lost 4 bases and J 3 bases, leaving 11 bases between the germline ends. This CDR3 has 14 residues. Written as DNA, the CDR3 is TGTGCCAGCAGCCTAGGGGGGTTCAATCAGCCCCAGCATTTT. It translates to CASSLGGFNQPQHF.

This clonotype was recorded a few times. V is TRBV11-3 and J is TRBJ2-7, with D perhaps TRBD1 (6 bases). CDR3 length equals 14 residues. The germline V and J ends were trimmed by 6 bases and 0 bases, with 12 bases remaining between them. CDR1 is SGHNT and CDR2 is YENEEA in the germline V gene. CDR3 DNA sequence: TGTGCCAGCAGTTTTACAGGGAGCTCCTACGAGCAGTACTTC. The encoded protein is CASSFTGSSYEQYF.

This clonotype was seen many times. The V and J genes are TRBV5-1 and TRBJ2-1; TRBD2 agrees at 8 bases. Germline CDR1 SGHRS, CDR2 YFSETQ. The CDR3 is made up of 14 amino acids. The V gene end was trimmed by 6 bases and the J gene end by 2 bases; junction bases not matched to a gene: 4. CDR3 DNA: TGCGCCAGCAAAGCGGGGGACACCTACAATGAGCAGTTCTTC. Translated, it gives CASKAGDTYNEQFF.

Many counts were recorded for this clonotype. The gene calls are TRBV20-1 and TRBJ1-1; 7 bases map to TRBD1. The CDR3 length is 13 residues. V was pared by 6 bases and J by 1 base, with 5 bases of the junction left unmatched. The V gene's germline CDR1 is DFQATT and CDR2 SNEGSKA (reference sequence). The CDR3 DNA reads as TGCAGTGCATCCGGACAGGCGAACACTGAAGCTTTCTTT. Translated, it gives CSASGQANTEAFF.

The chain is built from TRBV3-1 and TRBJ1-2, with 7 positions matching TRBD1. The V gene's germline CDR1 is LGHDT and CDR2 YNNKEL (reference sequence). Trimming at V came to 11 bases and at J to 1 base, leaving 7 bases not matched to a gene. The CDR3 has 13 residues. As DNA, the CDR3 is TGTGCCTGCTCGACAGGGCTTAACTATGGCTACACCTTC. It yields the protein CACSTGLNYGYTF. Filled out from reference TRBV3-1 and TRBJ1-2, the complete variable domain reads DTAVSQTPKYLVTQMGNDKSIKCEQNLGHDTMYWYKQDSKKFLKIMFSYNNKELIINETVPNRFSPKSPDKAHLNLHINSLELGDSAVYFCACSTGLNYGYTFGSGTRLTVV.

V usage is TRBV4-2 and J usage is TRBJ1-2; TRBD1 might be the D (6 bases). Germline values: CDR1 LGHNA, CDR2 YNFKEQ. This CDR3 has 15 amino acids. The ends were cut back, 1 base at V and 9 bases at J, with 18 bases in the middle. CDR3 in DNA: TGTGCCAGCAGCCAAGCTGGGGCCACAGGGAAGCGCTACACCTTC. This sequence encodes CASSQAGATGKRYTF.

This clonotype has ten or more counts. This chain connects TRBV20-1 to TRBJ2-3; TRBD2 might be the D (6 bases). This CDR3 contains 15 residues. Germline CDR1 is DFQATT and CDR2 is SNEGSKA (reference sequence). V shed 0 bases and J shed 2 bases, with 12 bases lying between them. CDR3 protein: CSARDVGDSTDTQYF. The DNA for the CDR3 is TGCAGTGCTAGAGATGTAGGGGACTCCACAGATACGCAGTATTTT.

CDR3: CAWRENTDTQYF. The CDR3, as DNA: TGTGCCTGGAGGGAAAACACAGATACGCAGTATTTT. The genes are TRBV30 and TRBJ2-3; D not certain. Germline values: CDR1 GTSNPN, CDR2 SVGIG (reference sequence). The CDR3 runs to 12 residues. The V end was cut by 3 bases, the J end by 2 bases, with 6 bases between.

The chain has TRBV30 and TRBJ2-1; TRBD2 matches 9 bases. This CDR3 has 15 amino acids. V gave up 0 bases and J gave up 7 bases; unmatched junction bases: 7. CDR1 is GTSNPN and CDR2 is SVGIG in the germline V gene (reference sequence). The CDR3 protein is CAWSVSGLATNEQFF. In DNA, the CDR3 is TGTGCCTGGAGTGTAAGTGGACTAGCGACGAATGAGCAGTTCTTC.

This clonotype was counted at least ten times. The chain links TRBV29-1 to TRBJ2-1; TRBD2 is a possible D gene (5 bases). V lost 6 bases, J lost 10 bases, and 28 bases lay in between. The CDR3 totals 16 residues. Germline loops: CDR1 SQVTM, CDR2 ANQGSEA. The CDR3 loop reads CSVRTGRAGGQREQFF. The CDR3 nucleotides read TGCAGCGTACGAACCGGGCGGGCGGGTGGTCAAAGGGAGCAGTTCTTC.

This clonotype was picked up many times. This chain links TRBV5-6 with TRBJ2-5, with TRBD1 matching 10 bases. The CDR3 has 16 amino acids. Germline-derived CDR1 and CDR2 are SGHDT and YYEEEE. The J segment lost 4 bases and the V segment lost 4 bases, leaving 10 bases of the junction unmatched. DNA of the CDR3: TGTGCCAGCAGCACCACCGGGACAGGGGTTCGAGAGACCCAGTACTTC. This sequence encodes CASSTTGTGVRETQYF.

This clonotype was found many times. The CDR3 is CASSYSHLGQYF. In DNA, the CDR3 is TGTGCCAGCAGTTACTCCCACTTGGGGCAGTACTTC. The chain combines TRBV6-6 with TRBJ2-7; D is undetermined. Germline lookup yields CDR1 MNHNY and CDR2 SVGAGI (reference sequence). This CDR3 is 12 amino acids long. The V gene lost 0 bases and the J gene lost 9 bases, with 9 bases spanning the gap.

This clonotype was counted many times. This chain uses TRBV5-1 with TRBJ2-7; D is possibly TRBD2 (6 bases). Per germline, CDR1 SGHRS and CDR2 YFSETQ. This CDR3 region has 15 residues. The V end lost 0 bases, the J end lost 2 bases, and 12 bases lay between the germline ends. DNA of the CDR3: TGCGCCAGCAGCTTGGTCCGGGAGATCCCCTACGAGCAGTACTTC. This translates into CASSLVREIPYEQYF.

The chain is built from TRBV15 and TRBJ2-3, with 7 positions matching TRBD1. After removal of 2 bases from V and 3 bases from J, the junction contained 2 bases not matched to a gene. Germline CDR1 reads LNHNV; CDR2 reads YYDKDF (reference sequence). This CDR3 has 14 amino acids. The CDR3 sequence: CATSRRGQTDTQYF. CDR3 in DNA: TGTGCCACCAGCAGACGGGGACAGACAGATACGCAGTATTTT.

This clonotype was counted ten times or more. The rearrangement joins TRBV28 to TRBJ2-5; 11 bases are shared with TRBD1. Germline trimming cut 4 bases from V and 0 bases from J; bases unmatched to any gene: 4. This CDR3 region has 16 residues. Germline V gene data show CDR1 as MDHEN and CDR2 as SYDVKM. For the CDR3, the DNA is TGTGCCAGCAGTTGGGGACAGGGGGTGTACCAAGAGACCCAGTACTTC. Amino acid sequence: CASSWGQGVYQETQYF.

This clonotype was detected ten times or more. The rearrangement links TRBV5-1 to TRBJ2-1; 10 positions agree with TRBD1. Trimming cost V 0 bases and J 2 bases; bases outside gene matches: 2. CDR1 and CDR2 (germline): SGHRS, YFSETQ. The CDR3 runs 16 residues. The DNA for the CDR3 is TGCGCCAGCAGCTTGGCCGGGACAGGGGCCTACAATGAGCAGTTCTTC. This translates into CASSLAGTGAYNEQFF.

This clonotype was detected many times. This chain uses TRBV12-3 or TRBV12-4 with TRBJ1-1; no reliable D call. V was pared by 5 bases and J by 2 bases, with 9 bases between. This CDR3 comprises 13 residues. CDR3 bases: TGTGCCAGCAGTCCCCAGTCCAACACTGAAGCTTTCTTT. Translated, it gives CASSPQSNTEAFF.

This clonotype occurred many times. The J gene is TRBJ2-1, the V gene TRBV6-2 or TRBV6-3; D is possibly TRBD1 or TRBD2 (6 bases each). This CDR3 has 14 amino acids. Trimming removed 5 bases at V and 14 bases at J, with 22 bases between. The germline gives CDR1 MNHEY, CDR2 SVGEGT. The chain's CDR3 is CASSRGDSRIAEFF. For the CDR3, the DNA is TGTGCCAGCAGTAGGGGGGACTCGCGAATAGCTGAGTTCTTC.

This clonotype was seen only a few times. The chain combines TRBV6-1 with TRBJ1-1; tentative D call: TRBD1 (6 bases). The V gene lost 7 bases and the J gene lost 0 bases, with 12 bases spanning the gap. Germline CDR1 MNHNS, CDR2 SASEGT. The CDR3 length is 14 residues. This chain's CDR3 is CASNPGHLNTEAFF. DNA for the CDR3: TGTGCCAGCAATCCGGGACACTTGAACACTGAAGCTTTCTTT.